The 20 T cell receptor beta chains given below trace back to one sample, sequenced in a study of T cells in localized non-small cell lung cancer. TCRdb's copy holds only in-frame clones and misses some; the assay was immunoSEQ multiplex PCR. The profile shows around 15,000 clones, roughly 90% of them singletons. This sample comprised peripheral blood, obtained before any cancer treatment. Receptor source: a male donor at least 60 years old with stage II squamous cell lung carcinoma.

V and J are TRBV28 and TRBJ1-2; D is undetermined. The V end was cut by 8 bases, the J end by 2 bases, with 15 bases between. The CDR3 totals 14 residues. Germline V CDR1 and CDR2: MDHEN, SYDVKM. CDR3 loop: CASQPGLQNYGYTF. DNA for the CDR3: TGTGCCAGCCAACCCGGACTGCAGAACTATGGCTACACCTTC.

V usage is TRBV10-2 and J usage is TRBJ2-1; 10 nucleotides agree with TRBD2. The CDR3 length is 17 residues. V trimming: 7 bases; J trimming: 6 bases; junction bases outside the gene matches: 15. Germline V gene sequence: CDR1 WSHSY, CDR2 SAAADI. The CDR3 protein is CASMRLAGASSPNEQFF. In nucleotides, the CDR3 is TGCGCCAGCATGCGTCTAGCGGGAGCCTCGAGCCCCAATGAGCAGTTCTTC.

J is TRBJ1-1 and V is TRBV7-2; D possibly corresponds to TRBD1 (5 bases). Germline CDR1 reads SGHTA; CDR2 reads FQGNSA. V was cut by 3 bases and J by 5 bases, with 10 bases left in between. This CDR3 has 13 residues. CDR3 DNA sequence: TGTGCCAGCAGCTTCAGGGAGGGGACTGAAGCTTTCTTT. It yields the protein CASSFREGTEAFF.

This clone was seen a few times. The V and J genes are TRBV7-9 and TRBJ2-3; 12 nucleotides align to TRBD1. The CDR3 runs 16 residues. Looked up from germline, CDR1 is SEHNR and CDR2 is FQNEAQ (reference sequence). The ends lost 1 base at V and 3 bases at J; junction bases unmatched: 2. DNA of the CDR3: TGTGCCAGCAGCTTAGTGGGACAGGGGGCAACAGATACGCAGTATTTT. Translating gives CASSLVGQGATDTQYF.

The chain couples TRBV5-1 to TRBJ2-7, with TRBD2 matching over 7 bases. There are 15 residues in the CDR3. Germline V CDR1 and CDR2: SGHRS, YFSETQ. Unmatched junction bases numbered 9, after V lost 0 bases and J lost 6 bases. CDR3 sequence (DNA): TGCGCCAGCAGCTTGGGCGAGGCGGGAGCTCCCGAGCAGTACTTC. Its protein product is CASSLGEAGAPEQYF.

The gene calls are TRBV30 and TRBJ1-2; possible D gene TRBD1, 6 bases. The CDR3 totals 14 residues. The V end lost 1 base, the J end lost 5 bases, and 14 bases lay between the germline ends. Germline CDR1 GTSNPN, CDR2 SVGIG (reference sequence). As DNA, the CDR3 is TGTGCCTGGAGTGGCCTGGGACAAAGTTATGGCTACACCTTC. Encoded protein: CAWSGLGQSYGYTF.

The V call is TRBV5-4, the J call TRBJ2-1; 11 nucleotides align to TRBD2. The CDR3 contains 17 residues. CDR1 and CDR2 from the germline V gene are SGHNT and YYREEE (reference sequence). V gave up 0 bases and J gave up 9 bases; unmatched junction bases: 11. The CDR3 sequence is CASSLDGAGLAGGEQFF. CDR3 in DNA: TGTGCCAGCAGCTTGGATGGGGCTGGACTAGCGGGTGGTGAGCAGTTCTTC.

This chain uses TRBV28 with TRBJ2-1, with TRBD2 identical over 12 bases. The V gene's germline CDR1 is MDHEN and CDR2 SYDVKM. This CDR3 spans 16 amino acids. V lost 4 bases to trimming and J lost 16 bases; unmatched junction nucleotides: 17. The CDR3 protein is CASSYNPGLAGDLLFF. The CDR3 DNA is TGTGCCAGCAGTTACAACCCGGGACTAGCGGGTGACTTGCTCTTCTTC.

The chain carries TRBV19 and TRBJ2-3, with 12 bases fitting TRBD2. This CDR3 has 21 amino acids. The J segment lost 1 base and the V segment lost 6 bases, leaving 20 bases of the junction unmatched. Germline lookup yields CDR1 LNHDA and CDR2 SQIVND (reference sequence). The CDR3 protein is CASRRSTGQRTSGIGTDTQYF. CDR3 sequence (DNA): TGTGCCAGTAGACGATCCACGGGACAGAGGACTAGCGGGATAGGCACAGATACGCAGTATTTT. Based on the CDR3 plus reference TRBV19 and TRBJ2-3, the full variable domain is DGGITQSPKYLFRKEGQNVTLSCEQNLNHDAMYWYRQDPGQGLRLIYYSQIVNDFQKGDIAEGYSVSREKKESFPLTVTSAQKNPTAFYLCASRRSTGQRTSGIGTDTQYFGPGTRLTVL.

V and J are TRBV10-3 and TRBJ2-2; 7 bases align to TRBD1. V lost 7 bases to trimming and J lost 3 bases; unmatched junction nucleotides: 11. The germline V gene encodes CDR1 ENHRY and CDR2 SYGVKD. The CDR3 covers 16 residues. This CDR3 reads CAITNVGGMDTGELFF. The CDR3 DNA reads TGTGCCATCACCAACGTAGGGGGCATGGACACCGGGGAGCTGTTTTTT.

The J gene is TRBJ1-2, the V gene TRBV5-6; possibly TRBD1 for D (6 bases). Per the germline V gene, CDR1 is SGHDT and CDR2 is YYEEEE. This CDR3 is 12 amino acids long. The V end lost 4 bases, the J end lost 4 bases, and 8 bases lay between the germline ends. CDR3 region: CASSRQAYGYTF. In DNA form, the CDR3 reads TGTGCCAGCAGCCGACAGGCCTATGGCTACACCTTC.

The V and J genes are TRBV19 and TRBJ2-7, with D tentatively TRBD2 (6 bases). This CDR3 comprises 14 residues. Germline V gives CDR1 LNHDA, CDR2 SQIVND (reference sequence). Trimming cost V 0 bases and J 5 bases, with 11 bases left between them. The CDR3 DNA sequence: TGTGCCAGTAGTATAGATCGGGAGTTCCACGAGCAGTACTTC. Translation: CASSIDREFHEQYF.

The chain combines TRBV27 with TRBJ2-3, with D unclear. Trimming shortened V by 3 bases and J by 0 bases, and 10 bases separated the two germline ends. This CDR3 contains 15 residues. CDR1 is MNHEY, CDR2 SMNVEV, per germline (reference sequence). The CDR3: CASSLRKRSTDTQYF. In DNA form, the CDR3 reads TGTGCCAGCAGTTTGAGGAAGCGCAGCACAGATACGCAGTATTTT.

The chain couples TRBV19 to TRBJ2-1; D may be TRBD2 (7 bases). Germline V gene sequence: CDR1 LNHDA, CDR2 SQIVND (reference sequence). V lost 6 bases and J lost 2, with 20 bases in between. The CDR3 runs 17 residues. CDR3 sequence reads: CASRRGGRGQPYNEQFF. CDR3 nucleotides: TGTGCCAGTAGGCGTGGGGGGCGGGGGCAACCCTACAATGAGCAGTTCTTC.

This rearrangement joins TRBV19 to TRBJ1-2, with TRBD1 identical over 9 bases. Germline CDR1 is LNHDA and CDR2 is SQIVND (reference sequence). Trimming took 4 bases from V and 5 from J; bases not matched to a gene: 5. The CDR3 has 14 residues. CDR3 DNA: TGTGCCAGTAGTAAAGGGACAGGGCCGTATGGCTACACCTTC. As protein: CASSKGTGPYGYTF.

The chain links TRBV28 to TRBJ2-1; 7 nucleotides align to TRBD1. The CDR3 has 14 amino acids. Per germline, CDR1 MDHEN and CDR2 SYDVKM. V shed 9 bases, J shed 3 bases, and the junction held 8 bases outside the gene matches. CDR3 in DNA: TGTGCCAGTAAAGCGACAGGGAACTACAATGAGCAGTTCTTC. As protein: CASKATGNYNEQFF.

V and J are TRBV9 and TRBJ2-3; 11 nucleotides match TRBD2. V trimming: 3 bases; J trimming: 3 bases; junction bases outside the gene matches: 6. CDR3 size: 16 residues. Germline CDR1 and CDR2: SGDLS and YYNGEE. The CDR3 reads CASSGGTSGRTDTQYF. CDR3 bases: TGTGCCAGCAGCGGGGGCACTAGCGGGAGAACAGATACGCAGTATTTT. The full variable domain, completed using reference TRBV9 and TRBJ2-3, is DSGVTQTPKHLITATGQRVTLRCSPRSGDLSVYWYQQSLDQGLQFLIQYYNGEERAKGNILERFSAQQFPDLHSELNLSSLELGDSALYFCASSGGTSGRTDTQYFGPGTRLTVL.

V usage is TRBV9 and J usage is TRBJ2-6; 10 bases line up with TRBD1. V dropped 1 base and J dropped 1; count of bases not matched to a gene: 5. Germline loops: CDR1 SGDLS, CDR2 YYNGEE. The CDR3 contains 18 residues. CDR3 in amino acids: CASSVSGTGASGANVLTF. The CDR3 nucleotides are TGTGCCAGCAGCGTATCGGGGACAGGGGCGTCTGGGGCCAACGTCCTGACTTTC.

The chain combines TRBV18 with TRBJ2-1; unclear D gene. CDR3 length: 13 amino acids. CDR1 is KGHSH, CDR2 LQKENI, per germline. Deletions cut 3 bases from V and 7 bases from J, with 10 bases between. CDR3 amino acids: CASSPLSYNEQFF. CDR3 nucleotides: TGTGCCAGCTCACCTCTTAGTTATAATGAGCAGTTCTTC.

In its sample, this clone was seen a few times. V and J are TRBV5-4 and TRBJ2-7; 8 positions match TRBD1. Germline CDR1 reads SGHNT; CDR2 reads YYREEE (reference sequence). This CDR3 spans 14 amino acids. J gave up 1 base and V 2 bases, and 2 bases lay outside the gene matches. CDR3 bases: TGTGCCAGCAGCTTCGACAGGGGATCCTACGAGCAGTACTTC. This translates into CASSFDRGSYEQYF.